The T cell receptor (beta chain) described here comes from a study of T cells in localized non-small cell lung cancer. Findings and limits, study-wide: Heterogeneity stays possible, as sequencing covered only one tumor region.

For this clone: The antigen remains unidentified.

Trimming took off 1 base at V and 2 bases at J, with 13 bases between the two ends. This CDR3 contains 16 residues. The V gene's germline CDR1 is MNHEY and CDR2 SMNVEV (reference sequence). This table comes from immunoSEQ multiplex PCR, and its TCRdb copy is limited to in-frame clones, with some not included. There are 64,000 or so clones in the sample; under 90% occur only once, and roughly 1.9% lies in the top ten. The rearrangement links TRBV27 to TRBJ2-3; D is unresolved. The sequenced sample was peripheral blood, obtained before any cancer treatment. This receptor was obtained from a woman aged 35 to 70 with stage I lung adenocarcinoma. The CDR3 DNA sequence: TGTGCCAGCAGTTTATTTCGGCAGCCCTACACAGATACGCAGTATTTT. This sequence encodes CASSLFRQPYTDTQYF.